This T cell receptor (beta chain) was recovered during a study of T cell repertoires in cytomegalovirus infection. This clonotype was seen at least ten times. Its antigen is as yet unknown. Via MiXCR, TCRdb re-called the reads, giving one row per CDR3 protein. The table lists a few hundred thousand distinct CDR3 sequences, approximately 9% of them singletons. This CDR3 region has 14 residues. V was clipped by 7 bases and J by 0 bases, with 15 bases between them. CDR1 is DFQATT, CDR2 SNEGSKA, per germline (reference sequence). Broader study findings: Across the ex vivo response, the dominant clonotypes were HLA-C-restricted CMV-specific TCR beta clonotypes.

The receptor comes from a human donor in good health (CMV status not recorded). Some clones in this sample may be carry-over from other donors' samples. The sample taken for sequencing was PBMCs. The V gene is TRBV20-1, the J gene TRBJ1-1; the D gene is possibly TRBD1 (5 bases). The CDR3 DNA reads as TGCAGTGTTCCGCCGAGGGGCTTGAACACTGAAGCTTTCTTT. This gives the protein CSVPPRGLNTEAFF.